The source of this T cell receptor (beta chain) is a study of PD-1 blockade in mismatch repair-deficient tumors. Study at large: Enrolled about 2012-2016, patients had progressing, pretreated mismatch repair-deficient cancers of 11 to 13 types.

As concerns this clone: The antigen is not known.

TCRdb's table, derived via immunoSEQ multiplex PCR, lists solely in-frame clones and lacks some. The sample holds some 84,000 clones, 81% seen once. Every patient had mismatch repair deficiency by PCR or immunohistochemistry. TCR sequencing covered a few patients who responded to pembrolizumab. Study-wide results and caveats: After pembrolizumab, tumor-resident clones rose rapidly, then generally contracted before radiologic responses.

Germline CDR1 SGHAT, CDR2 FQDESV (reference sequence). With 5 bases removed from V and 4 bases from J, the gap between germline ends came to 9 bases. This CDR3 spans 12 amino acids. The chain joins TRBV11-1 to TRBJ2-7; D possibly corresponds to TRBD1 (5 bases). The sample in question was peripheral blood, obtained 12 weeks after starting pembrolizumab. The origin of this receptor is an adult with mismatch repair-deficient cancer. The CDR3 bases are TGTGCCAGCAGCCGAGGACAATACGAGCAGTACTTC. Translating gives CASSRGQYEQYF.